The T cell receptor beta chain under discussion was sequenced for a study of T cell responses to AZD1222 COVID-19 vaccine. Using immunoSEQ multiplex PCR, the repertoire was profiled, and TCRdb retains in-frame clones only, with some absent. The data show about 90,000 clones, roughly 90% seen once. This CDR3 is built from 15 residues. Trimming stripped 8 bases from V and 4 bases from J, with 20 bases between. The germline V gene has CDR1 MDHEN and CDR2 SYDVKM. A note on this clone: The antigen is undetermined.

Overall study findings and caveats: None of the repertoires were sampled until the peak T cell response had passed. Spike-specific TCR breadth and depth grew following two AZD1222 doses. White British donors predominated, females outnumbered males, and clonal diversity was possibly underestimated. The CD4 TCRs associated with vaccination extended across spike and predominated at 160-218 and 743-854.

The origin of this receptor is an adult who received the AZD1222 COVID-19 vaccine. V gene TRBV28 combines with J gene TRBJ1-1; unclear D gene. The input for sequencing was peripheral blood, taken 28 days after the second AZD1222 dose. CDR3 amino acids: CASGSPVVKVTEAFF. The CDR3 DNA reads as TGTGCCAGCGGATCACCTGTTGTCAAGGTCACTGAAGCTTTCTTT.